A selection of T cell receptor beta chains follows, all from one sample in a study of identical twins. TCRdb re-analysed the 5' RACE reads in MiXCR, keeping a single row per CDR3 protein. This sample has about 1.7 million distinct CDR3 sequences, with less than 35% found just once. The sample comprised cord blood. These receptors were taken from a newborn girl in good health. Both conserved end residues are part of each CDR3. D genes are given only for firm matches. A clone size is listed for some rows: how often the clone was seen (once, few, many), or a class if it is expanded.

v_gene	j_gene	abundance	d_gene	CDR3aa	CDR3nt
TRBV27	TRBJ2-5	-	-	CASSFGKVQTQYF	TGTGCCAGCAGCTTCGGGAAGGTCCAGACCCAGTACTTC
TRBV11-2	TRBJ2-3	-	-	CASGLDLSTDTQYF	TGTGCCAGCGGCTTAGATCTCAGCACAGATACGCAGTATTTT
TRBV6-1	TRBJ1-1	-	TRBD1	CASGDRGGENAEAFF	TGTGCCAGCGGGGACAGGGGAGGGGAGAACGCTGAAGCTTTCTTT
TRBV6-5	TRBJ2-1	few	TRBD2	CASSMTSGYNEQFF	TGTGCCAGCAGTATGACTAGCGGTTACAATGAGCAGTTCTTC
TRBV7-6	TRBJ2-3	few	TRBD2	CASSLQASGGDTQYF	TGTGCCAGCAGCTTACAGGCTAGCGGGGGGGATACGCAGTATTTT
TRBV6-5	TRBJ2-1	-	-	CASSLTGTDNEQFF	TGTGCCAGCAGCCTCACAGGGACCGACAATGAGCAGTTCTTC
TRBV11-2	TRBJ2-7	few	-	CASSFRNRAYEQYF	TGTGCCAGCAGCTTTAGGAACAGGGCCTACGAGCAGTACTTC
TRBV12-3/TRBV12-4	TRBJ2-1	-	-	CASSLDRDSNEQFF	TGTGCCAGCAGTTTAGACCGGGATTCCAATGAGCAGTTCTTC
TRBV7-2	TRBJ2-4	few	TRBD2	CASSLGLAGGENIQYF	TGTGCCAGCAGCTTGGGACTAGCGGGGGGGGAAAACATTCAGTACTTC
TRBV20-1	TRBJ1-5	-	-	CSARAPDKSQPQHF	TGCAGTGCTAGAGCTCCGGACAAATCTCAGCCCCAGCATTTT
TRBV3-1	TRBJ2-3	-	TRBD2	CASSQPIAGGKADTQYF	TGTGCCAGCAGCCAACCCATAGCGGGAGGGAAAGCAGATACGCAGTATTTT
TRBV3-1	TRBJ2-6	-	-	CASSQISQGTAGANVLTF	TGTGCCAGCAGCCAAATATCCCAGGGAACAGCTGGGGCCAACGTCCTGACTTTC
TRBV10-3	TRBJ2-7	-	TRBD1	CAISESGTGNNEQYF	TGTGCCATCAGTGAGTCAGGGACAGGGAACAATGAGCAGTACTTC
TRBV11-2	TRBJ2-5	-	TRBD2	CASSPSGGGLYDNEQYF	TGTGCCAGCAGCCCGAGCGGGGGGGGCCTATACGACAATGAGCAGTACTTC
TRBV7-2	TRBJ2-3	-	TRBD2	CASSLAGTGGGDTQYF	TGTGCCAGCAGCTTAGCTGGGACTGGCGGGGGAGATACGCAGTATTTT
TRBV29-1	TRBJ2-7	many	-	CSVLWGHYEQYF	TGCAGCGTCTTGTGGGGACACTACGAGCAGTACTTC
TRBV2	TRBJ1-5	few	-	CASSRWAGDSNQPQHF	TGTGCCAGCAGCCGCTGGGCGGGAGATAGCAATCAGCCCCAGCATTTT
TRBV21-1	TRBJ2-2	-	-	CASSKGGSGRMAGELFF	TGTGCCAGCAGCAAAGGAGGTAGCGGGAGGATGGCCGGGGAGCTGTTTTTT
TRBV20-1	TRBJ1-2	-	-	CSASDGGNYGYTF	TGCAGTGCTAGCGACGGCGGAAACTATGGCTACACCTTC
TRBV25-1	TRBJ2-3	few	-	CASTRGWQSTDTQYF	TGTGCCAGCACCCGAGGGTGGCAGAGCACAGATACGCAGTATTTT
TRBV20-1	TRBJ1-5	-	-	CSAREGGAYSNQPQHF	TGCAGTGCTCGTGAGGGGGGGGCCTATAGCAATCAGCCCCAGCATTTT
TRBV6-5	TRBJ1-1	-	-	CAGSPRQNTEAFF	TGTGCCGGCAGTCCCCGACAGAACACTGAAGCTTTCTTT
TRBV4-2	TRBJ2-1	few	-	CASSQGGASDNEQFF	TGTGCCAGCAGCCAAGGGGGGGCCTCCGACAATGAGCAGTTCTTC
TRBV19	TRBJ2-1	once	TRBD2	CASSMAGRDEQFF	TGTGCCAGTAGTATGGCAGGGAGGGATGAGCAGTTCTTC
TRBV28	TRBJ1-1	-	-	CASSLELRLTEAFF	TGTGCCAGCAGTCTAGAGTTGCGGCTGACTGAAGCTTTCTTT
TRBV27	TRBJ1-5	few	-	CASSLVAVWGNQPQHF	TGTGCCAGCAGTTTAGTTGCGGTGTGGGGCAATCAGCCCCAGCATTTT
TRBV19	TRBJ2-5	-	-	CASSIGPGGTQYF	TGTGCCAGTAGTATAGGGCCTGGAGGGACCCAGTACTTC
TRBV6-6	TRBJ2-5	-	-	CASSFSRGTGEETQYF	TGTGCCAGCAGTTTCTCCCGGGGGACGGGGGAAGAGACCCAGTACTTC
TRBV20-1	TRBJ2-3	-	TRBD2	CSARRQAAGGGTDTQYF	TGCAGTGCTAGGCGGCAGGCCGCGGGGGGTGGCACAGATACGCAGTATTTT
TRBV2	TRBJ2-3	-	TRBD2	CATGHRGAGYTDTQYF	TGTGCCACCGGCCATCGTGGAGCGGGGTACACAGATACGCAGTATTTT
TRBV20-1	TRBJ2-7	-	TRBD2	CSAREREGISYEQYF	TGCAGTGCTAGGGAGCGGGAGGGCATCTCCTACGAGCAGTACTTC
TRBV28	TRBJ2-1	few	-	CASSLNFQGRDREQFF	TGTGCCAGCAGTTTAAACTTCCAGGGGCGGGATAGAGAGCAGTTCTTC
TRBV20-1	TRBJ2-4	-	TRBD1	CSARWDRLAKNIQYF	TGCAGTGCTAGATGGGACAGGTTGGCCAAAAACATTCAGTACTTC
TRBV6-6	TRBJ2-6	many	-	CASSYSSSGANVLTF	TGTGCCAGCAGTTACTCAAGCTCTGGGGCCAACGTCCTGACTTTC
TRBV12-3/TRBV12-4	TRBJ1-2	few	TRBD1	CASSGTGGLGYTF	TGTGCCAGCAGTGGGACAGGGGGGCTTGGCTACACCTTC
TRBV27	TRBJ2-3	-	TRBD2	CASSQNGLAGLPTDTQYF	TGTGCCAGCAGTCAGAATGGACTAGCGGGCCTACCCACAGATACGCAGTATTTT
TRBV7-9	TRBJ2-7	-	-	CASSLVASGSYNEQYF	TGTGCCAGCAGCTTAGTGGCCAGCGGCTCCTACAATGAGCAGTACTTC
TRBV28	TRBJ2-7	few	-	CASSGGGTPNTYEQYF	TGTGCCAGCAGTGGGGGCGGGACACCGAACACCTACGAGCAGTACTTC
TRBV7-2	TRBJ2-7	many	-	CASSLFMSYEQYF	TGTGCCAGCAGCTTATTCATGTCCTACGAGCAGTACTTC
TRBV5-1	TRBJ2-3	few	-	CASSLARDTSTDTQYF	TGCGCCAGCAGCTTGGCCCGGGACACTAGCACAGATACGCAGTATTTT
TRBV14	TRBJ2-5	few	-	CASSQVRKTQYF	TGTGCCAGCAGCCAAGTAAGGAAGACCCAGTACTTC
TRBV11-2	TRBJ2-7	-	-	CASSSRRPTVSYEQYF	TGTGCCAGCAGCTCGAGGCGACCGACAGTGTCCTACGAGCAGTACTTC
TRBV28	TRBJ2-1	-	-	CASSLESRWGDEQFF	TGTGCCAGCAGTTTAGAGTCTCGATGGGGGGATGAGCAGTTCTTC
TRBV7-2	TRBJ2-3	many	-	CASSLAGVPTDTQYF	TGTGCCAGCAGCTTAGCGGGAGTCCCCACAGATACGCAGTATTTT
TRBV15	TRBJ2-1	-	-	CATSRDFRLGTLFHNEQFF	TGTGCCACCAGCAGAGATTTTCGGCTGGGAACCCTTTTTCACAATGAGCAGTTCTTC
TRBV12-3/TRBV12-4	TRBJ2-2	-	TRBD2	CASSRTTSGSNTGELFF	TGTGCCAGCAGCCGGACGACTAGCGGGTCGAACACCGGGGAGCTGTTTTTT
TRBV28	TRBJ2-3	-	-	CASSAAGPRGDTQYF	TGTGCCAGCAGTGCGGCCGGACCCCGGGGAGATACGCAGTATTTT
TRBV20-1	TRBJ2-7	few	-	CSAPRLPGLVEQYF	TGCAGTGCCCCCAGGCTTCCTGGCCTAGTCGAGCAGTACTTC
TRBV5-1	TRBJ2-1	-	-	CASSLREGGVYNEQFF	TGCGCCAGCAGCTTGAGGGAGGGGGGGGTCTACAATGAGCAGTTCTTC